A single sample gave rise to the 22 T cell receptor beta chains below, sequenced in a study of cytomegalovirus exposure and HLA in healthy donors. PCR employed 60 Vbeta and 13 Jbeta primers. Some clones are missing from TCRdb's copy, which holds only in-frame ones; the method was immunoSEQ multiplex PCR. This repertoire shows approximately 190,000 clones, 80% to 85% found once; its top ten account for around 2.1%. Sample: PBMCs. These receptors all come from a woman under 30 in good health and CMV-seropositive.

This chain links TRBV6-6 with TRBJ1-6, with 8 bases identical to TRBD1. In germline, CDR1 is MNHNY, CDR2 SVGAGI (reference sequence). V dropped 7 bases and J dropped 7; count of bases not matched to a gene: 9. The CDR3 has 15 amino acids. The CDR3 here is CASMGQVNRNSPLHF. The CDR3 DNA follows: TGTGCCAGCATGGGACAGGTTAATCGCAATTCACCCCTCCACTTT.

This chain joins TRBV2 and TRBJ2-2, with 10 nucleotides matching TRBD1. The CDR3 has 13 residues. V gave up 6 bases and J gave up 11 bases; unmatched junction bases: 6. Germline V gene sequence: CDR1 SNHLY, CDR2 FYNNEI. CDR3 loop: CASSLGDRGELFF. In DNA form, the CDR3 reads TGTGCCAGCAGCCTCGGGGACAGGGGTGAGCTGTTTTTT.

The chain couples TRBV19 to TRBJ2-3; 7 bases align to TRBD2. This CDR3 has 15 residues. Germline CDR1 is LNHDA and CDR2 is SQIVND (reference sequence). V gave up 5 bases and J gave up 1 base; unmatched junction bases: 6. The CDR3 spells CASSAPGRGTDTQYF. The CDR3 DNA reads TGTGCCAGTAGTGCCCCGGGGAGGGGCACAGATACGCAGTATTTT. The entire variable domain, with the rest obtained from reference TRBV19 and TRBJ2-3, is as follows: DGGITQSPKYLFRKEGQNVTLSCEQNLNHDAMYWYRQDPGQGLRLIYYSQIVNDFQKGDIAEGYSVSREKKESFPLTVTSAQKNPTAFYLCASSAPGRGTDTQYFGPGTRLTVL.

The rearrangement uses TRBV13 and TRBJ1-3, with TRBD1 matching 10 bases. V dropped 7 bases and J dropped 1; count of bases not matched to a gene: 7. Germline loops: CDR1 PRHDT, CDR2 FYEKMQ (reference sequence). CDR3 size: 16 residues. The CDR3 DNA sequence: TGTGCCAGCACCGCCGGGGACAGGGGTTCTGGAAACACCATATATTTT. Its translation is CASTAGDRGSGNTIYF.

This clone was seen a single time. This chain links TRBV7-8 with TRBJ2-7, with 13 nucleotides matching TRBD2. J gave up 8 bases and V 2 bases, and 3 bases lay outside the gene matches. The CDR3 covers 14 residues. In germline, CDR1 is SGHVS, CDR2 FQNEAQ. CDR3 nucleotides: TGTGCCAGCAGCTTATGGACTAGCGGGGGACAGCAGTACGTC. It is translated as CASSLWTSGGQQYV.

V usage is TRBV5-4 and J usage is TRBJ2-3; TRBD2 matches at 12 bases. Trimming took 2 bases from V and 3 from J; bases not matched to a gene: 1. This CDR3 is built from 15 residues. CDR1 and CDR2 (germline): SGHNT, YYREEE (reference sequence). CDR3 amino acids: CASSFGLAGTDTQYF. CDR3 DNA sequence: TGTGCCAGCAGCTTCGGACTAGCGGGGACAGATACGCAGTATTTT.

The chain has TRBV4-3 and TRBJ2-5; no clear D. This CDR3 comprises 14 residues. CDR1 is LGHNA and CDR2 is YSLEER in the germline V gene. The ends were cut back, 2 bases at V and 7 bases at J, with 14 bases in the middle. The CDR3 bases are TGCGCCAGCAGCCAACGAGCCTCCTCGGGGACCCAGTACTTC. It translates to CASSQRASSGTQYF.

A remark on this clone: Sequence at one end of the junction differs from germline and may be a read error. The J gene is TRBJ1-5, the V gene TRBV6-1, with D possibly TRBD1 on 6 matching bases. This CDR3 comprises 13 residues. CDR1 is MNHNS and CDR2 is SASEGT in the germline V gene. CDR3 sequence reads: CASSETQGMPKYF. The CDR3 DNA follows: TGTGCCAGCAGTGAGACACAGGGAATGCCGAAGTATTTT.

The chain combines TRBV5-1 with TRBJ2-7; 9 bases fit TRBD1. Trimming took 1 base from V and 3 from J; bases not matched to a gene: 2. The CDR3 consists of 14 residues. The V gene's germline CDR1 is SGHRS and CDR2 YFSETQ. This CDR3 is CASSLPGQGYEQYV. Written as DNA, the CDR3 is TGCGCCAGCAGCTTGCCGGGACAGGGCTACGAGCAGTACGTC.

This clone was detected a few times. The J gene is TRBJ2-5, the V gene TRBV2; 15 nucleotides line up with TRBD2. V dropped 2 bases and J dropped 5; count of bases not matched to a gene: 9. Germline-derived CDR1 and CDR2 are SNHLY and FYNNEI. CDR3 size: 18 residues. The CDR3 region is CASSEPPRTSGGAETQYF. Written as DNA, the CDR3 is TGTGCCAGCAGTGAACCACCCCGGACTAGCGGGGGGGCGGAGACCCAGTACTTC.

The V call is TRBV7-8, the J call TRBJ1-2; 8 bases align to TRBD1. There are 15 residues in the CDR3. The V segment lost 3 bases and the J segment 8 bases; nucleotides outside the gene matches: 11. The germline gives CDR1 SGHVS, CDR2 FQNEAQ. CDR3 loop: CASSFFAGGAWGYTF. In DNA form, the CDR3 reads TGTGCCAGCAGCTTTTTTGCAGGGGGCGCTTGGGGCTACACCTTC.

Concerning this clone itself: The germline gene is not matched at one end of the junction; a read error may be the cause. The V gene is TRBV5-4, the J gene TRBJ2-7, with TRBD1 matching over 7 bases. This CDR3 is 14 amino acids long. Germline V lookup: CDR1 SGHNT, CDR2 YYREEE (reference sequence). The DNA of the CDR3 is TGTGCCAGCAGCCCAAGGGACAGAGCCTACGGGCAGTACTTC. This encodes CASSPRDRAYGQYF.

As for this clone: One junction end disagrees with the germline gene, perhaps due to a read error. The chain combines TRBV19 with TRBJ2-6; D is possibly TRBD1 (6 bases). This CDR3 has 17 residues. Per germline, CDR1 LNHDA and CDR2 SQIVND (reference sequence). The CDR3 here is CASSPPLTGAGANGLTF. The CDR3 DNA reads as TGTGCCAGTAGTCCCCCCCTCACCGGGGCAGGGGCCAACGGCCTGACTTTC.

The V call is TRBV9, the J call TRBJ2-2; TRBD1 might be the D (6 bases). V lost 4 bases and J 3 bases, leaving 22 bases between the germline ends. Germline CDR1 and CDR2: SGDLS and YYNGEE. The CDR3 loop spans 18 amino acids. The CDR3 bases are TGTGCCAGCAGCCCATTAGGGGGACGGAATCTGGACACCGGGGAGCTGTTTTTT. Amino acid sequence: CASSPLGGRNLDTGELFF. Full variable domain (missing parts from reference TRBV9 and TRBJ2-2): DSGVTQTPKHLITATGQRVTLRCSPRSGDLSVYWYQQSLDQGLQFLIQYYNGEERAKGNILERFSAQQFPDLHSELNLSSLELGDSALYFCASSPLGGRNLDTGELFFGEGSRLTVL.

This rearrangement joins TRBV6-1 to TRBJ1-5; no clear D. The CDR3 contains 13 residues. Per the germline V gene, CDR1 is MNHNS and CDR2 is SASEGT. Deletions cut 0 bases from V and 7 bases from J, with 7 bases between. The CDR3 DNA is TGTGCCAGCAGTGAAGCGGAGTCCCAGCCCCAGCATTTT. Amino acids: CASSEAESQPQHF.

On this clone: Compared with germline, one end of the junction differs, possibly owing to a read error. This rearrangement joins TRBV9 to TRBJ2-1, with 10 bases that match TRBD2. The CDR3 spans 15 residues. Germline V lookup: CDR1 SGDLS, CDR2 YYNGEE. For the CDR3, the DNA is TGTGCCAGCAGCGTAGGCCTAGCGGGGGTTAATGGGCAGTTCTTC. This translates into CASSVGLAGVNGQFF.

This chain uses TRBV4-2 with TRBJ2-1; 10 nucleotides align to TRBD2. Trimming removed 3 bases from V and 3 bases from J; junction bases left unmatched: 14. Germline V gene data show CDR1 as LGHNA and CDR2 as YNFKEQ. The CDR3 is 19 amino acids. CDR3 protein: CASSHGASGGTNFYNEQFF. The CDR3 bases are TGTGCCAGCAGCCATGGGGCTAGCGGGGGCACCAACTTCTACAATGAGCAGTTCTTC.

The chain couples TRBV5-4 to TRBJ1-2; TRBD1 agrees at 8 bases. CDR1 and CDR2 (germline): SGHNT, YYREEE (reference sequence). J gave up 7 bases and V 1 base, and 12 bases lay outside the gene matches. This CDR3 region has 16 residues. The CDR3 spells CASSLPPAGGISGYTF. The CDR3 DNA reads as TGTGCCAGCAGCTTGCCCCCGGCAGGGGGCATAAGTGGCTACACCTTC.

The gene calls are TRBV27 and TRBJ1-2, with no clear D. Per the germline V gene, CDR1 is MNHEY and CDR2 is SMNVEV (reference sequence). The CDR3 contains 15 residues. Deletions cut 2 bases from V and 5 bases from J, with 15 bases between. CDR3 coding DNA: TGTGCCAGCAGTTTAATCGGTGGGCAGGCATATGGCTACACCTTC. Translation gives CASSLIGGQAYGYTF.

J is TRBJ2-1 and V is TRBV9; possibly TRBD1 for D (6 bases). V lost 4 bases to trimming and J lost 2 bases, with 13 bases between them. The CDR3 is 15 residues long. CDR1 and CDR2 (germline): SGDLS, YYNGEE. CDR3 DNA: TGTGCCAGCAGCTTACAGGGTGGGACCTACAATGAGCAGTTCTTC. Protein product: CASSLQGGTYNEQFF.

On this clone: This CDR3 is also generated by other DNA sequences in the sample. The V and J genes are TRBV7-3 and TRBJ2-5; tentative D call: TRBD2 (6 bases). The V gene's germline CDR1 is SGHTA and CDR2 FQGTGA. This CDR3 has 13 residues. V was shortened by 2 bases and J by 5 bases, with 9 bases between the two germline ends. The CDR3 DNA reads TGTGCCAGCAGCTTAGGAGGGTCTGAGACCCAGTACTTC. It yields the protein CASSLGGSETQYF.

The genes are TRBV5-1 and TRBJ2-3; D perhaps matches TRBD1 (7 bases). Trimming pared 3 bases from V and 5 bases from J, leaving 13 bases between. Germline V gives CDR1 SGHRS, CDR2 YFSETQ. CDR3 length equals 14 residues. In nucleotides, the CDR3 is TGCGCCAGCAGCTCAGGGGGGCCAGTAGATACGCAGTATTTT. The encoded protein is CASSSGGPVDTQYF.